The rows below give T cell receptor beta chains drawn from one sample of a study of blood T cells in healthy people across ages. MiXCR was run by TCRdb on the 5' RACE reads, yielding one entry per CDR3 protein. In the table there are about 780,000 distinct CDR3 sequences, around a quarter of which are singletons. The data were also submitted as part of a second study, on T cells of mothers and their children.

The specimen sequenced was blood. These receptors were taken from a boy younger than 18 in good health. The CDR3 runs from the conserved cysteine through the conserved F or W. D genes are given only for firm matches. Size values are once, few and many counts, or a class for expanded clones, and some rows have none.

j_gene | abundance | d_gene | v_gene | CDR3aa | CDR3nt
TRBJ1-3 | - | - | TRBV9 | CASSAGRGHSGNTMYF | TGTGCCAGCAGCGCTGGGCGGGGGCACTCTGGAAACACCATGTATTTT
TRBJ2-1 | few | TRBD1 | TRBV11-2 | CASSSRTGGLQYNEQFF | TGTGCCAGCAGCTCCCGGACAGGGGGCCTACAATACAATGAGCAGTTCTTC
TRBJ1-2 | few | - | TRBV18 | CASSPQEGGEYGYTF | TGTGCCAGCTCACCACAGGAGGGAGGGGAGTATGGCTACACCTTC
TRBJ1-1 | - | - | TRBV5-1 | CASSYGGSRYTEAFF | TGCGCCAGCAGCTACGGGGGTAGTCGATACACTGAAGCTTTCTTT
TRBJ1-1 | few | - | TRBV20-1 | CSVSRGNTEAFF | TGCAGTGTTTCCAGGGGGAACACTGAAGCTTTCTTT
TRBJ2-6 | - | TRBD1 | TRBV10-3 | CASSDRTISSGANVLTF | TGTGCCTCCTCGGACAGGACGATTAGCTCTGGGGCCAACGTCCTGACTTTC
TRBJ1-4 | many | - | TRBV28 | CASSSGQNNEKLFF | TGCGCCAGCAGCTCGGGACAAAATAATGAAAAACTGTTTTTT
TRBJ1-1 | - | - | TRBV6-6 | CASSHEGGNTEAFF | TGTGCCAGCAGCCACGAGGGAGGGAACACTGAAGCTTTCTTT
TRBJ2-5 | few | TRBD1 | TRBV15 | CATSGGQGEETRYF | TGTGCCACCAGCGGGGGACAGGGCGAGGAGACCCGGTACTTC
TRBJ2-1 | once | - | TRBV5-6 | CASSSKSSYNEQFF | TGTGCCAGCAGCTCCAAGAGCTCCTACAATGAGCAGTTCTTC
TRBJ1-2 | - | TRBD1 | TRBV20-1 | CSVYRDSGGYGYTF | TGCAGTGTGTACCGGGACTCAGGGGGCTATGGCTACACCTTC
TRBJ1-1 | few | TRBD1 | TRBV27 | CASSLGTGLSHLAKAFF | TGTGCCAGCAGTTTAGGGACAGGGTTAAGCCACCTAGCCAAAGCTTTCTTT
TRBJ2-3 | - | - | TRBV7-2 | CASSSLGGQYF | TGTGCCAGCAGCTCGCTTGGGGGGCAGTATTTT
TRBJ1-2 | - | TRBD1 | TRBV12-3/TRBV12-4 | CASSFNDGTGRFGSYGYTF | TGTGCCAGCAGTTTTAACGATGGGACAGGGAGATTCGGGAGCTATGGCTACACCTTC
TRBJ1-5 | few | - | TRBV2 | CASSETGGGQPQHF | TGTGCCAGCAGTGAAACGGGGGGAGGTCAGCCCCAGCATTTT
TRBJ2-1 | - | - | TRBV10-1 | CASSKGGEAEQFF | TGCGCCAGCTCAAAAGGGGGGGAGGCCGAGCAGTTCTTC
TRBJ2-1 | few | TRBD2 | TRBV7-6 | CASSLGDSGGLNYNEQFF | TGTGCCAGCAGCTTAGGGGATAGCGGGGGTTTAAACTACAATGAGCAGTTCTTC
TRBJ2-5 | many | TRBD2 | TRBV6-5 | CASSYSIGSGGETQYF | TGTGCCAGCAGTTACTCGATTGGATCGGGGGGGGAGACCCAGTACTTC
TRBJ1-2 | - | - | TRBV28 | CAGRDIGTDYTF | TGTGCCGGCCGGGACATCGGTACTGACTACACCTTC
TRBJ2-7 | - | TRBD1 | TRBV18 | CASSPPRQGRSSYEQYF | TGTGCCAGCTCACCGCCCCGACAGGGAAGGAGCTCCTACGAGCAGTACTTC
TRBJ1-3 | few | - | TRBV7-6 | CASSSGGSGNTIYF | TGTGCCAGCAGTTCTGGGGGGTCTGGAAACACCATATATTTT
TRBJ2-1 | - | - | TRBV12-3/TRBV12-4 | CASSLGLGAHEQFF | TGTGCCAGCAGTTTAGGACTAGGGGCCCATGAGCAGTTCTTC
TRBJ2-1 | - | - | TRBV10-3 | CAISESTRNEQFF | TGTGCCATCAGTGAGTCGACGCGTAATGAGCAGTTCTTC
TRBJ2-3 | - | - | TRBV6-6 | CASARVGDTQYF | TGTGCCAGCGCCCGAGTCGGAGATACGCAGTATTTT
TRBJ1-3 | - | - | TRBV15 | CATSSSRGRSGPGNTIYF | TGTGCCACCAGCAGCAGCCGGGGTCGTTCAGGGCCCGGAAACACCATATATTTT
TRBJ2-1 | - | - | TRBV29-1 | CSVIPGAGRSYNEQFF | TGCAGCGTAATCCCCGGGGCAGGGAGGTCCTACAATGAGCAGTTCTTC
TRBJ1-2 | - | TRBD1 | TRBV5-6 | CASSLAGTAHGYTF | TGTGCCAGCAGCTTGGCCGGGACAGCTCATGGCTACACCTTC
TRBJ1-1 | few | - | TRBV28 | CASRVTGVNTEAFF | TGTGCCAGCAGAGTTACAGGAGTGAACACTGAAGCTTTCTTT
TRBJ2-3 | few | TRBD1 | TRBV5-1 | CASKEGQVGISADTQYF | TGCGCCAGCAAGGAGGGACAGGTTGGAATTTCGGCAGATACGCAGTATTTT
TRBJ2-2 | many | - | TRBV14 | CASSPSSPGLANTGELFF | TGTGCCAGCAGCCCGAGTTCCCCCGGGCTCGCGAACACCGGGGAGCTGTTTTTT
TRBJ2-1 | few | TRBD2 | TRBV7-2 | CASSRLRTSAYNEQFF | TGTGCCAGCAGCCGCTTAAGGACTAGCGCTTACAATGAGCAGTTCTTC
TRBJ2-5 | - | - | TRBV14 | CASSQGGLGPFQETQYF | TGTGCCAGCAGCCAAGGAGGGCTAGGACCATTCCAAGAGACCCAGTACTTC
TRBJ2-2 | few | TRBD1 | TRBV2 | CASDRGGGTGELFF | TGTGCCAGCGACAGGGGGGGAGGCACCGGGGAGCTGTTTTTT